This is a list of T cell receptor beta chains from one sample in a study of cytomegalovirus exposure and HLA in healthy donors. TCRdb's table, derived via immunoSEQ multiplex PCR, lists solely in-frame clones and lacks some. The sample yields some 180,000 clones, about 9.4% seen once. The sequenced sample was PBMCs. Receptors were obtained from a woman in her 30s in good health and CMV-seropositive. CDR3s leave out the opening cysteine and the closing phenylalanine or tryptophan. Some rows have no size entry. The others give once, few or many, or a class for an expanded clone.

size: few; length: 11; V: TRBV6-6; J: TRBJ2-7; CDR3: ASSRAGIYEQY
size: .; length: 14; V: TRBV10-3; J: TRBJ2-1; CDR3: AISESGRGSYNEQF
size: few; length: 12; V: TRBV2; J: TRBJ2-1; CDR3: ASTRDRGVNEQF
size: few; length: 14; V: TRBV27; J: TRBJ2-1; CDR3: ASSFAGGSSYNEQF
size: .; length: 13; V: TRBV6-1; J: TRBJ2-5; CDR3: ASSKGQGARETQY
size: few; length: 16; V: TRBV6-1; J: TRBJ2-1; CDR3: ASSVQGGGLYGYNEQF
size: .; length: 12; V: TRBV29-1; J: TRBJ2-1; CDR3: SAGRRSSYNEQF
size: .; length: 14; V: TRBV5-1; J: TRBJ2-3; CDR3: ASSLGAGSSTDTQY
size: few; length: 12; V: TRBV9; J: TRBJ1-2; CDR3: ASSAGTGGFGYT
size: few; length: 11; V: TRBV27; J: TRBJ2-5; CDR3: ATSGGSQETQY
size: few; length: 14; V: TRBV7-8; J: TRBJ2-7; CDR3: ASSTPGVRSHYEQY
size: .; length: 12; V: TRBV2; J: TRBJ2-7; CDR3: ASTGGPILHEQY
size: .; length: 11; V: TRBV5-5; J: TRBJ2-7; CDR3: ASSLATSYEQY
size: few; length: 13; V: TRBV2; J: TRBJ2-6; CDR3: ASTREGSGANVLT
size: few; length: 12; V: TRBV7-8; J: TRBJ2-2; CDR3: ASRFTQGTGELF
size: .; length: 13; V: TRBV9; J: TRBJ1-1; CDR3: ASSTRTAENTEAF